This T cell receptor (beta chain) was sequenced during a study of blood T cell repertoires in COVID-19. The wider study: There were acute and convalescent COVID-19 samples, and they came from the United States, Italy and Spain. In each case, the material was cDNA or gDNA derived from T cells, B-cell-depleted T cells, or PBMCs.

Germline lookup yields CDR1 SGHNT and CDR2 YYREEE (reference sequence). CDR3 length: 12 residues. V gave up 2 bases and J gave up 9 bases, with 9 bases separating them. This clone was observed a few times. The table came from immunoSEQ multiplex PCR; TCRdb's copy has only in-frame clones and leaves some out. The sample has about 130,000 clones; approximately 81% are singletons. The chain is built from TRBV5-4 and TRBJ2-1, with D maybe TRBD1 (6 bases). This receptor was identified in a woman in her forties or fifties with acute or convalescent COVID-19. Sequenced material: peripheral blood. CDR3 DNA: TGTGCCAGCAGCTTCGGACAGACTGAGCAGTTCTTC. Translating gives CASSFGQTEQFF.